This T cell receptor beta chain appears in the sequencing data of a study of T-cell memory formation after mild COVID-19. Study overall: Largely, TCR clusters stayed within a single donor. Findings and limits, study-wide: CD8+ contracting clones occupied EMRA, while CD4+ ones occupied mainly CM and EM. Pre-infection memory showed some responding clones, and this suggested that cross-reactive memory joined.

This clonotype was found a few times. Its antigen remains unknown. After 5'RACE with constant-segment primers, TCR alpha and TCR beta cDNA libraries carrying sample barcodes and UMIs were obtained. TCRdb re-derived calls from the 5' RACE reads in MiXCR, one entry per CDR3 protein. The sample has roughly 310,000 distinct CDR3 sequences; roughly 15% are singletons. Germline CDR1 is SGHKS and CDR2 is YYEKEE (reference sequence). V lost 0 bases and J lost 6, with 16 bases in between. This CDR3 spans 15 amino acids. Source material: PBMCs or a T cell subset sorted from them (not recorded which). The gene calls are TRBV5-5 and TRBJ2-7; D perhaps matches TRBD1 (5 bases). This receptor was taken from a man between 18 and 35 years old who had mild COVID-19 (a few samples of this study predate the infection). Cell type and time point are not known. The CDR3 DNA reads as TGTGCCAGCAGCTTGGATGTGGCTGCGGACATCGAGCAGTACGTC. Its protein is CASSLDVAADIEQYV.